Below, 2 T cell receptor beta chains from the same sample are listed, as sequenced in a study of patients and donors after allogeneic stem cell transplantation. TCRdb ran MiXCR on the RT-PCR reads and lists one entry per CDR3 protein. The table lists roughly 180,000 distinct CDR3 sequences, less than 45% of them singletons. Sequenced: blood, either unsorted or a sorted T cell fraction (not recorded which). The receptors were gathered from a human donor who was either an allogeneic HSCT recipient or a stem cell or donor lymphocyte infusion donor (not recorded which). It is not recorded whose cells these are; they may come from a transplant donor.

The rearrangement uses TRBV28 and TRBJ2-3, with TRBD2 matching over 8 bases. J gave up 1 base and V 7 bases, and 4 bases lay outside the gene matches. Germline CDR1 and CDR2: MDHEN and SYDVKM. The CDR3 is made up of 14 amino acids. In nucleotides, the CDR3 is TGTGCCAGCACCCTAGCGGGCGGCACAGATACGCAGTATTTT. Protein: CASTLAGGTDTQYF.

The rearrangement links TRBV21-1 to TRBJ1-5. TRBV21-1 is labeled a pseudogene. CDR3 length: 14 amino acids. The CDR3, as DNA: TGTGCCAGCAGAGGGAGGTGTAGTTATCAGCCCCAGCATTTT. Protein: CASRGRCSYQPQHF.